Sequencing of this T cell receptor (beta chain) was carried out in a study of T-cell reconstitution after alpha-beta-depleted transplantation in children. Study-wide results and limits: Newly made T cells mostly supplied T-cell counts and diversity one year after transplant. About two months after transplant, alpha-beta T cells reportedly came from several hundred expanded graft clones. Several patients had high TCRbeta diversity at day 60; it came from surviving recipient T cells and thymic progenitors.

The authors prepared the TCRbeta library with unique molecular identifiers. MiXCR was run by TCRdb on the PCR reads, yielding one entry per CDR3 protein. The table lists hundreds of thousands of distinct CDR3 sequences, under 15% of them singletons. Germline values: CDR1 SGHRS, CDR2 YFSETQ. Trimming pared 5 bases from V and 13 bases from J, leaving 4 bases between. CDR3 size: 8 residues. As to this clonotype: What it recognizes is unknown.

Specimen: PBMCs, mostly from graft donor cells, collected 360 days after TCRalphabeta/CD19-depleted stem cell transplant. The chain is built from TRBV5-1 and TRBJ2-1; D is unresolved. The receptor was isolated from a male patient aged 10 to 17 who had a stem cell transplant for acute myeloid leukemia, so the T cells may come from the graft donor. The CDR3 loop reads CASSSQFF. Written as DNA, the CDR3 is TGCGCCAGCAGTTCCCAGTTCTTC.